A selection of T cell receptor beta chains follows, all from one sample in a study of T cells after yellow fever vaccination. TCRdb recomputed calls from the 5' RACE reads with MiXCR, one row per CDR3 protein. The sample has some 320,000 distinct CDR3 sequences; around 10% are singletons. The sequenced sample was CD4+ T cells sorted from PBMCs, obtained 5 days after the yellow fever booster vaccination. The receptors were gathered from a young man who received the YFV17D yellow fever vaccine. The CDR3 runs from the conserved cysteine through the conserved F or W. A D gene is named only where the DNA matches it firmly. Rows give clone size only sometimes, using once, few, many, or a class for an expanded clone.

J gene,V gene,clone size,D gene,CDR3 DNA,CDR3 protein
TRBJ2-7,TRBV2,few,.,TGTGCCAGCAGGGAGAACACCTACGAGCAGTACTTC,CASRENTYEQYF
TRBJ2-6,TRBV7-9,few,.,TGTGCCAGCAGCTTACCCCCAACAGCGGACAATCCCTCTGGGGCCAACGTCCTGACTTTC,CASSLPPTADNPSGANVLTF
TRBJ1-1,TRBV4-1,few,.,TGCGCCAGCAGCCAACCGGGACAGAACACTGAAGCTTTCTTT,CASSQPGQNTEAFF
TRBJ1-4,TRBV7-9,few,TRBD1,TGTGCCAGCAGCCCCCGACAGGGGGGAAATGAAAAACTGTTTTTT,CASSPRQGGNEKLFF
TRBJ1-1,TRBV7-2,few,.,TGTGCCAGCAGCCCCCAGGGGTCTTTGAACACTGAAGCTTTCTTT,CASSPQGSLNTEAFF
TRBJ2-1,TRBV20-1,.,.,TGCAGTGCTGAACCACGGGGGAACCACAATGAGCAGTTCTTC,CSAEPRGNHNEQFF
TRBJ1-6,TRBV6-5,.,.,TGTGCCAGCAGTTACTCGAGGCAGTCCTCCTATAATTCACCCCTCCACTTT,CASSYSRQSSYNSPLHF
TRBJ2-3,TRBV29-1,many,TRBD1,TGCAGCGTGGCCCGGGACAGCCGAGAAGATACGCAGTATTTT,CSVARDSREDTQYF
TRBJ1-4,TRBV11-2,few,TRBD1,TGTGCCAGCAGCTTAGAAGAAAGGGGGCGCTACGGTGAAAAACTGTTTTTT,CASSLEERGRYGEKLFF
TRBJ1-2,TRBV27,.,.,TGTGCCAGCAGCAAATACTCCTCAGCTAACTATGGCTACACCTTC,CASSKYSSANYGYTF
TRBJ2-6,TRBV6-2/TRBV6-3,few,.,TGTGCCAGCAGCCGAGACTCAGAGGCCGGGGCCAACGTCCTGACTTTC,CASSRDSEAGANVLTF